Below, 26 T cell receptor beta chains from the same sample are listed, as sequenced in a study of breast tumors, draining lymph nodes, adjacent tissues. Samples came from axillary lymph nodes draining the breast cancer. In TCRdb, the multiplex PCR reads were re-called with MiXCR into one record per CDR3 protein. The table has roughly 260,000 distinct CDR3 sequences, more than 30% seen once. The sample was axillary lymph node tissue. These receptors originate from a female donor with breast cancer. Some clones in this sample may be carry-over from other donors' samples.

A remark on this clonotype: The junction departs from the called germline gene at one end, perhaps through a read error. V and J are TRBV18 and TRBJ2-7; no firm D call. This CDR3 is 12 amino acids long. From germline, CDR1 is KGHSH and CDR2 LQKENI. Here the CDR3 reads CARSPREFEQYF. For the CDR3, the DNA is TGTGCCAGATCACCACGAGAGTTCGAGCAGTACTTC.

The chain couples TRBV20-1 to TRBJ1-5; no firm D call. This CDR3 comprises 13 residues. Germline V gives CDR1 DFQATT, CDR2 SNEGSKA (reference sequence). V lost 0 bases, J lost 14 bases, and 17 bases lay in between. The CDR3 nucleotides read TGCAGTGCTAGAGATGAGCGGGAGAGCTACGAGCATTTT. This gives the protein CSARDERESYEHF.

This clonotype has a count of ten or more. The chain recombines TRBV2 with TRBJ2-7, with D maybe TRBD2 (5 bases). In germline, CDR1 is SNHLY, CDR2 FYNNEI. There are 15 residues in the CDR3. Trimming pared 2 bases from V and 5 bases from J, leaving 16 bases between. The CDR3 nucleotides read TGTGCCAGCAGTGAATTACTCCGGGGTGTGGACGAGCAGTACTTC. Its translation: CASSELLRGVDEQYF.

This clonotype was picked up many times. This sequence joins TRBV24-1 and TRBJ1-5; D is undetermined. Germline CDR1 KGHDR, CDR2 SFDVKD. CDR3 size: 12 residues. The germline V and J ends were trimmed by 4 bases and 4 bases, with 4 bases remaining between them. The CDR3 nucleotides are TGTGCCACCAGTGAGCCAAATCAGCCCCAGCATTTT. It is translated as CATSEPNQPQHF.

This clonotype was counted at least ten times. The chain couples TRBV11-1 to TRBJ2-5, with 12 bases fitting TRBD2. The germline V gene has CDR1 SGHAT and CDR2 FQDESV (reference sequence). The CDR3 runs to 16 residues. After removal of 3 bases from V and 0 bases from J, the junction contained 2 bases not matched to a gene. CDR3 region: CASSLRLAGDQETQYF. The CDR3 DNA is TGTGCCAGCAGCTTGAGACTAGCGGGAGACCAAGAGACCCAGTACTTC.

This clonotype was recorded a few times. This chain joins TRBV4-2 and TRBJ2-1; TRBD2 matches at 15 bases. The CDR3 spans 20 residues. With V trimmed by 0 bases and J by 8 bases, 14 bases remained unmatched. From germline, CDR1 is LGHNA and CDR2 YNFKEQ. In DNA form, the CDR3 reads TGTGCCAGCAGCCAAGAACCGACCACGGGACTAGCGGGAGGCGTGGATGAGCAGTTCTTC. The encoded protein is CASSQEPTTGLAGGVDEQFF.

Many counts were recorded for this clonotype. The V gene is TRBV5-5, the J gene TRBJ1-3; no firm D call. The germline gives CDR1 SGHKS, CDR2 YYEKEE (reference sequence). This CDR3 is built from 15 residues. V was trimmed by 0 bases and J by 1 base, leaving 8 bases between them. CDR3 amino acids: CASSLVGWSGNTIYF. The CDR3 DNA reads TGTGCCAGCAGCTTGGTAGGTTGGTCTGGAAACACCATATATTTT.

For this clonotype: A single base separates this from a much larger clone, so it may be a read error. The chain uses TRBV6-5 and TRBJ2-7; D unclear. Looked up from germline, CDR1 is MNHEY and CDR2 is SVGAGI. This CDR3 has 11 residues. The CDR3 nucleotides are TGTGCCAGCAGTAACTCCCGAAAGCTGTACTTC. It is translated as CASSNSRKLYF.

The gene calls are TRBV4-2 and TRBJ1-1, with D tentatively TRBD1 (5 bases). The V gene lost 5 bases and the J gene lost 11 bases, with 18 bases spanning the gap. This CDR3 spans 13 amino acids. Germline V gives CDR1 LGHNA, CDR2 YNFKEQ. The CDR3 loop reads CASSLGAGLEAFF. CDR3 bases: TGTGCCAGCAGCTTGGGCGCAGGGCTTGAGGCTTTCTTT.

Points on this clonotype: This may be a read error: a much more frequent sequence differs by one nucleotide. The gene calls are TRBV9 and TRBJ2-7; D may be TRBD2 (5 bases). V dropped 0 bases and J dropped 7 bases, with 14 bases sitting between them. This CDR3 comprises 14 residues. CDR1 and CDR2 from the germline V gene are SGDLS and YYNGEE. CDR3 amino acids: CASSVGLASEEQYV. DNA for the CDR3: TGTGCCAGCAGCGTAGGCCTAGCCTCGGAAGAGCAGTACGTC.

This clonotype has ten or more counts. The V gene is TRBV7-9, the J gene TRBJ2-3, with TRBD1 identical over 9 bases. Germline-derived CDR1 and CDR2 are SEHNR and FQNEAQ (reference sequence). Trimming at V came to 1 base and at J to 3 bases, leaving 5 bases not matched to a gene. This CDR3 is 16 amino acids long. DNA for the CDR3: TGTGCCAGCAGCTTAGTGACAGGGGGTATGACAGATACGCAGTATTTT. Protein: CASSLVTGGMTDTQYF.

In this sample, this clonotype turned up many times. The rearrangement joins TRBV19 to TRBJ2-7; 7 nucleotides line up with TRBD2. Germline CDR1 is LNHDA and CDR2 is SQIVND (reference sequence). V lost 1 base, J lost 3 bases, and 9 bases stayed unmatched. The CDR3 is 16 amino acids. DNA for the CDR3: TGTGCCAGTAGTATAGGACCAGCGGGAACCTACTACGAGCAGTACTTC. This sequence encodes CASSIGPAGTYYEQYF.

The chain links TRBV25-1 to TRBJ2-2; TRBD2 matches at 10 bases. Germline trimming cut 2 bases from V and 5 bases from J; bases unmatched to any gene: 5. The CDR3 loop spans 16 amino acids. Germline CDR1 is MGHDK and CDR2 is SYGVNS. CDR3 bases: TGTGCCAGCAGTGAACTAGCGGGAGTAGGTACCGGGGAGCTGTTTTTT. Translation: CASSELAGVGTGELFF.

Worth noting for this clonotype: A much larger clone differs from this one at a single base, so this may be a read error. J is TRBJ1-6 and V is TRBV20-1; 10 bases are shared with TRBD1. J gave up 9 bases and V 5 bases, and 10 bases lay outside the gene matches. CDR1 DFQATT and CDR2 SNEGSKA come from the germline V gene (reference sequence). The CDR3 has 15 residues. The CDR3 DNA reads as TGCAGTGCTCCTCAGGGACAGGGGTTCACTTCACCCCTCCACTTT. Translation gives CSAPQGQGFTSPLHF.

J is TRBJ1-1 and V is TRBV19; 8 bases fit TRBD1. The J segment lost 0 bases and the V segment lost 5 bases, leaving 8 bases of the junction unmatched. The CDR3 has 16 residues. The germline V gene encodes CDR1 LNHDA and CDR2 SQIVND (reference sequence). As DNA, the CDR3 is TGTGCCAGTAGTCCAGGACAGGGCTTCATGAACACTGAAGCTTTCTTT. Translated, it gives CASSPGQGFMNTEAFF.

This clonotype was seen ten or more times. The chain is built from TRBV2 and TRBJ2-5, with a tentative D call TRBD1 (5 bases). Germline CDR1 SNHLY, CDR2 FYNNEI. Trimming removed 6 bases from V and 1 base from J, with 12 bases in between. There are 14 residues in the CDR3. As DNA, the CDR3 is TGTGCCAGCAGCTTGCAGGGTCCCCAAGAGACCCAGTACTTC. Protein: CASSLQGPQETQYF.

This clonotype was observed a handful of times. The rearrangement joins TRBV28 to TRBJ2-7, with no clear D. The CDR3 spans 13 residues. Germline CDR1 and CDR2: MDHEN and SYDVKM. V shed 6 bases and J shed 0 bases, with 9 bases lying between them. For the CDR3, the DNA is TGTGCCAGCAGCTCCCACAGCTCCTACGAGCAGTACTTC. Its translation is CASSSHSSYEQYF.

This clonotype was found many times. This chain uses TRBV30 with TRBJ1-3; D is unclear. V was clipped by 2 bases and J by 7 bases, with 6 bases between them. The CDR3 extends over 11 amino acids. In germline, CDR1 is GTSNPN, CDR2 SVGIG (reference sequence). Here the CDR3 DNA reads TGTGCCTGGAGTCCCGCCAACACCATATATTTT. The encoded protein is CAWSPANTIYF. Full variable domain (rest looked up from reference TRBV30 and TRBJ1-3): SQTIHQWPATLVQPVGSPLSLECTVEGTSNPNLYWYRQAAGRGLQLLFYSVGIGQISSEVPQNLSASRPQDRQFILSSKKLLLSDSGFYLCAWSPANTIYFGEGSWLTVV.

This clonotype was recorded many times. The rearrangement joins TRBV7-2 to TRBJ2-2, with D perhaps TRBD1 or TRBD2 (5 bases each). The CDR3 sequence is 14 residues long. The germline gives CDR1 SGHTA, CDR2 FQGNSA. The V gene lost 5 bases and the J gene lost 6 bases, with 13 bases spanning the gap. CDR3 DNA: TGTGCCAGCAGCCCCGGGCGAGGGGCCGGGGAGCTGTTTTTT. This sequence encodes CASSPGRGAGELFF.

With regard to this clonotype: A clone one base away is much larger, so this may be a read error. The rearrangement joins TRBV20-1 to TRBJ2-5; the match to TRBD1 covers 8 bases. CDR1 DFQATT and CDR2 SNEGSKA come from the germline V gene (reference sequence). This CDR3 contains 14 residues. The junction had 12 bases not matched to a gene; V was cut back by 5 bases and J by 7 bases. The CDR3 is CSAGVTGAKATQYF. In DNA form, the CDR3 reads TGCAGTGCTGGGGTGACAGGGGCTAAAGCGACCCAGTACTTC.

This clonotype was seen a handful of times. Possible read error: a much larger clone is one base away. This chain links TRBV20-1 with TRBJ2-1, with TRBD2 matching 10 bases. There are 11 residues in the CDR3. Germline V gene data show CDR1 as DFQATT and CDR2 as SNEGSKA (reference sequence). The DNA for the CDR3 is TGCAGTGCAACTAGCGGGAATGAGCAGTCCTTC. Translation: CSATSGNEQSF.

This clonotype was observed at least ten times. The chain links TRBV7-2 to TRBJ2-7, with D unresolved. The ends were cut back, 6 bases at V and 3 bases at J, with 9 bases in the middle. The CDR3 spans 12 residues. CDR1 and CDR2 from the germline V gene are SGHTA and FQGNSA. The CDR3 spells CASSSVGYEQYF. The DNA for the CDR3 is TGTGCCAGCAGTTCGGTGGGCTACGAGCAGTACTTC.

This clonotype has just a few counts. The CDR3 DNA reads TGTGCCAGCAGTTTTAGTGGACTTAGCAATCAGCCCCAGCATTTT. Amino acid sequence: CASSFSGLSNQPQHF. J is TRBJ1-5 and V is TRBV6-2 or TRBV6-3; D is undetermined. The CDR3 contains 15 residues. Germline lookup yields CDR1 MNHEY and CDR2 SVGEGT. Trimming took 4 bases from V and 0 from J, leaving 10 bases between them.

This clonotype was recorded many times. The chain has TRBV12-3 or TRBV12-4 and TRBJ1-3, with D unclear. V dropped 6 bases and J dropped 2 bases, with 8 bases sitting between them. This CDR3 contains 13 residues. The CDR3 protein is CASRISAGNTIYF. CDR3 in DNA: TGTGCCAGCAGAATCTCAGCTGGAAACACCATATATTTT.

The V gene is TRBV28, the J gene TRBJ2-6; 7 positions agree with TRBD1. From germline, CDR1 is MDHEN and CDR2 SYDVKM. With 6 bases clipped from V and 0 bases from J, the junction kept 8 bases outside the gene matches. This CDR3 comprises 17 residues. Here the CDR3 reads CASSRGFKPSGANVLTF. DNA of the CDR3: TGTGCCAGCAGCAGGGGGTTCAAACCCTCTGGGGCCAACGTCCTGACTTTC. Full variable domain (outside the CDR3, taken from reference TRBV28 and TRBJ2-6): DVKVTQSSRYLVKRTGEKVFLECVQDMDHENMFWYRQDPGLGLRLIYFSYDVKMKEKGDIPEGYSVSREKKERFSLILESASTNQTSMYLCASSRGFKPSGANVLTFGAGSRLTVL.

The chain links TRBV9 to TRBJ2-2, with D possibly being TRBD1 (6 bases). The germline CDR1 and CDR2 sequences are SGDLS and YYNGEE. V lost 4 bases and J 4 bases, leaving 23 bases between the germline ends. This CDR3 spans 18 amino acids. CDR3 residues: CASSQTPEQGGPTGELFF. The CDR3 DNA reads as TGTGCCAGCAGCCAAACCCCGGAACAGGGTGGGCCCACCGGGGAGCTGTTTTTT.